The rows below give T cell receptor beta chains drawn from one sample of a study of CD8+ T cells in alopecia areata. Repertoires were generated with immunoSEQ multiplex PCR, while TCRdb's copy carries only in-frame clones and drops some. The repertoire consists of 100,000 to 150,000 clones, with roughly 55% occurring once and the leading ten covering around 5.7%. The sequences come from CD4+ T cells sorted from blood, collected at week 4, from a patient treated with tofacitinib. These receptors came from a human donor with alopecia areata. Both conserved end residues are part of each CDR3. Fields, in order: CDR3 protein, CDR3 DNA, CDR3 length, J gene, V gene, D gene, clone size. D genes are given only for firm matches. Size values are once, few and many counts, or a class for expanded clones, and some rows have none.

CASSRVAEKLFF | TGTGCCAGCAGCAGGGTGGCTGAAAAACTGTTTTTT | 12 | TRBJ1-4 | TRBV6-6 | . | once
CATAISGGSSEQHF | TGTGCCACCGCCATAAGCGGGGGAAGTAGCGAGCAGCACTTC | 14 | TRBJ2-7 | TRBV15 | TRBD2 | .
CASSLSGTSSGANVLTF | TGCGCCAGCAGCTTGTCAGGGACCAGCTCTGGGGCCAACGTCCTGACTTTC | 17 | TRBJ2-6 | TRBV5-1 | . | .
CASSLGGSNQPQHF | TGTGCCAGCAGTTTGGGAGGGAGCAATCAGCCCCAGCATTTT | 14 | TRBJ1-5 | TRBV28 | . | .
CAISESGQNYGYTF | TGTGCCATCAGTGAGTCGGGACAGAACTATGGCTACACCTTC | 14 | TRBJ1-2 | TRBV10-3 | TRBD1 | .
CASTPGDDSYEQYF | TGCGCCAGCACCCCAGGGGATGATTCCTACGAGCAGTACTTC | 14 | TRBJ2-7 | TRBV5-1 | . | few
CASSFGYTF | TGTGCCAGCAGTTTTGGCTACACCTTC | 9 | TRBJ1-2 | TRBV27 | . | .
CAWTAGGNQPQHF | TGTGCCTGGACGGCGGGAGGCAATCAGCCCCAGCATTTT | 13 | TRBJ1-5 | TRBV30 | . | .
CATSRDRGSGYTF | TGTGCCACCAGCAGAGACAGGGGCAGTGGCTACACCTTC | 13 | TRBJ1-2 | TRBV15 | . | .
CASSLGQPSNEQFF | TGTGCCAGCAGCTTAGGACAGCCCAGCAATGAGCAGTTCTTC | 14 | TRBJ2-1 | TRBV7-3 | . | few
CASSMVRGGGSYEQYF | TGTGCCAGTAGTATGGTTCGTGGGGGAGGATCCTACGAGCAGTACTTC | 16 | TRBJ2-7 | TRBV19 | . | .
CASAEPGQRTYEQYF | TGTGCCAGCGCGGAGCCGGGACAGAGAACTTACGAGCAGTACTTC | 15 | TRBJ2-7 | TRBV28 | TRBD1 | .
CASSPLTSGGRDTQYF | TGTGCCAGCAGTCCCCTGACTAGCGGGGGCAGGGATACGCAGTATTTT | 16 | TRBJ2-3 | TRBV27 | TRBD2 | .
CASSPTGGIDEQFF | TGCGCCAGCAGCCCGACAGGGGGTATAGATGAGCAGTTCTTC | 14 | TRBJ2-1 | TRBV5-1 | TRBD1 | few
CASSGAGFNEQFF | TGCGCCAGCAGCGGGGCAGGGTTCAATGAGCAGTTCTTC | 13 | TRBJ2-1 | TRBV5-1 | . | .